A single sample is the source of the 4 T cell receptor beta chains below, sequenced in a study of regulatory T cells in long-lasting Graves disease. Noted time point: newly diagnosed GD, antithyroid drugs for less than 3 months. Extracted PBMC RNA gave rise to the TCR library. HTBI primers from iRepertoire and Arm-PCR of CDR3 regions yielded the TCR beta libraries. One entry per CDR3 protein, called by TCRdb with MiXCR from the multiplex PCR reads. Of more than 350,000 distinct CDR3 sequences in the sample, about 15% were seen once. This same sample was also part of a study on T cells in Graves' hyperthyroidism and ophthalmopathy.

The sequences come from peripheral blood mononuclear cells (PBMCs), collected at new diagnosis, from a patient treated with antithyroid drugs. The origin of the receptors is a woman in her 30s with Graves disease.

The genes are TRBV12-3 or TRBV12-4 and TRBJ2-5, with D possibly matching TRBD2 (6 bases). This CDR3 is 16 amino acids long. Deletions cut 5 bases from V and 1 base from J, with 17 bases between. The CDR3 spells CASSPADGGSQETQYF. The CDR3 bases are TGTGCCAGCAGTCCGGCGGACGGAGGGTCCCAAGAGACCCAGTACTTC.

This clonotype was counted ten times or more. The DNA for the CDR3 is TGTGCCAGCAGCCAATCGGACAGGCGGGTGTTGAGAGAGTACTTC. Its protein product is CASSQSDRRVLREYF. The chain has TRBV3-1 and TRBJ2-7; the match to TRBD1 covers 7 bases. Germline CDR1 is LGHDT and CDR2 is YNNKEL (reference sequence). The CDR3 runs to 15 residues. V lost 2 bases, J lost 11 bases, and 15 bases stayed unmatched.

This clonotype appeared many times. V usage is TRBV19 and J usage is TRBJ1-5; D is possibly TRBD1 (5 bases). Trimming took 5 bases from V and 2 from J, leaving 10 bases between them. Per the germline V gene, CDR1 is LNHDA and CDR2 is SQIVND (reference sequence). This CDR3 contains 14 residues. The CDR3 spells CASSDGTGNQPQHF. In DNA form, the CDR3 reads TGTGCCAGTAGTGATGGGACTGGCAATCAGCCCCAGCATTTT.

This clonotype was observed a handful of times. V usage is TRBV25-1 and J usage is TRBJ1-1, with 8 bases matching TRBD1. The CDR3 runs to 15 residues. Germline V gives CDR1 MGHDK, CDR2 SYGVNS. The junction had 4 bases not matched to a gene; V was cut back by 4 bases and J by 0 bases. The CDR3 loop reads CASSVQGGMNTEAFF. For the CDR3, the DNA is TGTGCCAGCAGTGTACAGGGGGGTATGAACACTGAAGCTTTCTTT.